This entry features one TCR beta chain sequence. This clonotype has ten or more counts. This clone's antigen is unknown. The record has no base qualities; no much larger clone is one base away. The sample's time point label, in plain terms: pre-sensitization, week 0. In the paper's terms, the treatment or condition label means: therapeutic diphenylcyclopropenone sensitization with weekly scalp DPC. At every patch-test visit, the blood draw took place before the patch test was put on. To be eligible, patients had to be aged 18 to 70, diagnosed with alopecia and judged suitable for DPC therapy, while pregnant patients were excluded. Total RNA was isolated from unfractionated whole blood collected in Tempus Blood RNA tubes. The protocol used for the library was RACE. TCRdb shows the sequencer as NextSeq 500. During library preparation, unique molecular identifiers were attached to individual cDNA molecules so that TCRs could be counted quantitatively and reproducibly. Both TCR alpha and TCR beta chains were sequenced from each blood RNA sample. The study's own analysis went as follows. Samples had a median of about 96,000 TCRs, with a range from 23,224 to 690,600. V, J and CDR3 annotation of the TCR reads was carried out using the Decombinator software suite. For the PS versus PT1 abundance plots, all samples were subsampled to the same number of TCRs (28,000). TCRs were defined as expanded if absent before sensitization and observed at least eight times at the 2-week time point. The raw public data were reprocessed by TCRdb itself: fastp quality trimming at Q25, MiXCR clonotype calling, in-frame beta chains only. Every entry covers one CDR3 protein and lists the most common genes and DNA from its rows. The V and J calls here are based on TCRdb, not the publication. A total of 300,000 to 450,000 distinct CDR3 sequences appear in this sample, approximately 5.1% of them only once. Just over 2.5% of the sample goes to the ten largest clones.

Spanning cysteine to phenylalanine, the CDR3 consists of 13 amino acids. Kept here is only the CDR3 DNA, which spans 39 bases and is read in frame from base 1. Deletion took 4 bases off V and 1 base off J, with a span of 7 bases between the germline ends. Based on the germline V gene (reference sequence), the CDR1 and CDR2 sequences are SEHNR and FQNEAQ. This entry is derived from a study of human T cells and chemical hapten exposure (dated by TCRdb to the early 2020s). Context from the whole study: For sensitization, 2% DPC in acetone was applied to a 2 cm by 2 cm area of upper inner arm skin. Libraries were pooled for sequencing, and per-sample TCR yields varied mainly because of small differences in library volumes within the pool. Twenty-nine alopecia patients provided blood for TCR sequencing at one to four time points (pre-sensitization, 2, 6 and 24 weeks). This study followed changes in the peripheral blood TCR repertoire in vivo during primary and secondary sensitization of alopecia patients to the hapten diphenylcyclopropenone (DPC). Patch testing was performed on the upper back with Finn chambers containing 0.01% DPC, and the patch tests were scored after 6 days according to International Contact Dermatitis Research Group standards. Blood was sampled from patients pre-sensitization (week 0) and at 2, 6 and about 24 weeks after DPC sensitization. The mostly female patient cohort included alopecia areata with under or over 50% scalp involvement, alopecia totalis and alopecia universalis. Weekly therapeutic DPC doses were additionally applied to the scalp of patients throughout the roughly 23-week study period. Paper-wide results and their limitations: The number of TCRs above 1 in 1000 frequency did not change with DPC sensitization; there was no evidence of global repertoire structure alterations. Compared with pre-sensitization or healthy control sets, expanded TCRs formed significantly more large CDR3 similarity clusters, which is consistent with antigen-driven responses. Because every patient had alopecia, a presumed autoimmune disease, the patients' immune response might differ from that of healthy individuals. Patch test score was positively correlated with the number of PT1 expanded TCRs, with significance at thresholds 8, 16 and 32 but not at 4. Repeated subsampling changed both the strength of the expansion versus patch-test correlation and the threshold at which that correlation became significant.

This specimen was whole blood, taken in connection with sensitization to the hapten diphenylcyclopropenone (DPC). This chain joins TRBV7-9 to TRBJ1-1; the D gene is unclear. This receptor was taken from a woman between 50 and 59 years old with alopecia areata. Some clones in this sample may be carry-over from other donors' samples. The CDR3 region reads CASSSSANTEAFF. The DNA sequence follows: TGTGCCAGCAGCTCATCAGCGAACACTGAAGCTTTCTTT.